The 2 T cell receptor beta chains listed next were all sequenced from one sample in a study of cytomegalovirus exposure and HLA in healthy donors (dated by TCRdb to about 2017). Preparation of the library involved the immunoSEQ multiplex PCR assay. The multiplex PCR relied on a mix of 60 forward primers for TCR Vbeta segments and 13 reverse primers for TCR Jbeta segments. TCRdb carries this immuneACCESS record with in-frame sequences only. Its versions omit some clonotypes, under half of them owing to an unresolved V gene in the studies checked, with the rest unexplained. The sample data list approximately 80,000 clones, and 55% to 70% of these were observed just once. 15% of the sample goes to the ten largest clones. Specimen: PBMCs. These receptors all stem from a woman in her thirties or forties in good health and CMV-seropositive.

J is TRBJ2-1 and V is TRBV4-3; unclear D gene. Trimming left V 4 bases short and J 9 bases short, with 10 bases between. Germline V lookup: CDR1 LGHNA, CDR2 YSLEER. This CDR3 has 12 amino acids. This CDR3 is CASSRVNSEQFF. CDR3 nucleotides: TGCGCCAGCAGCCGCGTGAATAGTGAGCAGTTCTTC.

CDR3 in amino acids: CASSQLAGGTYEQYF. The CDR3 DNA follows: TGTGCCAGCAGCCAGCTAGCGGGAGGGACTTACGAGCAGTACTTC. This chain links TRBV4-2 with TRBJ2-7; 12 nucleotides agree with TRBD2. With 3 bases clipped from V and 4 bases from J, the junction kept 4 bases outside the gene matches. Germline-derived CDR1 and CDR2 are LGHNA and YNFKEQ. There are 15 residues in the CDR3.